This note documents a single T cell receptor (beta chain) sequence. The data are from a study of control samples from healthy donors and cancer patients. The data were produced by immunoSEQ multiplex PCR, yet TCRdb's version contains in-frame clones alone and is incomplete. The sample carries 230,000 or so clones, around 94% recorded once. CDR1 LNHDA and CDR2 SQIVND come from the germline V gene (reference sequence). This CDR3 comprises 15 residues. V was shortened by 7 bases and J by 1 base, with 16 bases between the two germline ends. Sample: blood. This receptor was identified in a man aged 50-59 years in good health. V is TRBV19 and J is TRBJ1-1, with a possible D match to TRBD1 (5 bases). The CDR3, as DNA: TGTGCCAGTATCACCAGTGGGGGGAGGAACACTGAAGCTTTCTTT. Protein sequence: CASITSGGRNTEAFF.